This T cell receptor beta chain was captured in a study of monozygotic twins with inflammatory bowel disease. This CDR3 contains 16 residues. Germline V CDR1 and CDR2: MNHNS, SASEGT. For each CDR3 protein, TCRdb gives one entry from its re-call of the 5' RACE reads, without DNA. Recorded for this sample: around 450,000 distinct CDR3 sequences. Sequenced: blood. The sequence was obtained from a human donor with ulcerative colitis or Crohn's disease, or a healthy co-twin of an affected twin (not recorded which). J is TRBJ2-3 and V is TRBV6-1; TCRdb indicates TRBD1, and absent DNA this call remains unverified. The CDR3 here is CASRRSGAESTDTQYF.